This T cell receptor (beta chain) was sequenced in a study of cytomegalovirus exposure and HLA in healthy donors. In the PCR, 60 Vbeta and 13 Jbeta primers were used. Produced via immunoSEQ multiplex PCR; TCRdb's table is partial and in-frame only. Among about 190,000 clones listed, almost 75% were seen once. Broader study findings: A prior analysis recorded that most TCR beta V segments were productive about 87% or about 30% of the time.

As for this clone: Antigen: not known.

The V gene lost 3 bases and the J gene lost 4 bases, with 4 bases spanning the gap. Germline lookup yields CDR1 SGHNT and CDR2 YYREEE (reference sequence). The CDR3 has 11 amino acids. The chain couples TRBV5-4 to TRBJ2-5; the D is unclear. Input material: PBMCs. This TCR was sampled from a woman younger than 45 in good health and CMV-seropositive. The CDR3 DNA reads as TGTGCCAGCAGCTCCCGAGAGACCCAGTACTTC. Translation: CASSSRETQYF.